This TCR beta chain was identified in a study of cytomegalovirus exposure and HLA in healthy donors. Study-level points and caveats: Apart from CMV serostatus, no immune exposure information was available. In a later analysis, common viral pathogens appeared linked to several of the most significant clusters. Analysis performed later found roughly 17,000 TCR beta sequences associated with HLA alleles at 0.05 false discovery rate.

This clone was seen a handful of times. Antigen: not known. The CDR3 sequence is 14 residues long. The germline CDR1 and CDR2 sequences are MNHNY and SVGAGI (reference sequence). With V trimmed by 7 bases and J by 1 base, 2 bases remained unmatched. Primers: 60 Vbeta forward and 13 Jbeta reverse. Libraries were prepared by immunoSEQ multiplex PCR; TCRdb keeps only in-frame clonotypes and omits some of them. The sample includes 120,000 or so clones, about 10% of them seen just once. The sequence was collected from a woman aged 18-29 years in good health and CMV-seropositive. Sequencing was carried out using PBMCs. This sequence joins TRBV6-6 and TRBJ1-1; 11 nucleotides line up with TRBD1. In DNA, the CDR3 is TGTGCCAGCATCGGACAGGGGGCGAACACTGAAGCTTTCTTT. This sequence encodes CASIGQGANTEAFF.